The rows below give T cell receptor beta chains drawn from one sample of a study of T-cell reconstitution after alpha-beta-depleted transplantation in children. TCRdb itself ran the PCR reads through MiXCR, one entry per CDR3 protein. This repertoire shows around 400,000 distinct CDR3 sequences, just over 20% found once; its top ten account for around 4%. The sample was PBMCs from the stem cell graft donor, taken from the stem cell graft. The source is a human donor who donated a stem cell graft to a child with acute myeloid leukemia. Each CDR3 is given with its conserved first and last residue. A D gene is named only where the DNA matches it firmly. Size is stated for part of the rows, as once, few or many counts, or as a class when the clone is expanded.

v_gene: TRBV28
d_gene: TRBD1
j_gene: TRBJ1-1
abundance: -
CDR3nt: TGTGCCAGCAGTCCCCCATCCGACAGGGGCGGTATCACTGAAGCTTTCTTT
CDR3aa: CASSPPSDRGGITEAFF

v_gene: TRBV24-1
d_gene: -
j_gene: TRBJ2-2
abundance: few
CDR3nt: TGTGCCACCAGTGACCGCACCGGGGAGCTGTTTTTT
CDR3aa: CATSDRTGELFF

v_gene: TRBV20-1
d_gene: -
j_gene: TRBJ1-1
abundance: few
CDR3nt: TGCAGTGCTAGAGTCGCCAGGGGAAGGAACACTGAAGCTTTCTTT
CDR3aa: CSARVARGRNTEAFF

v_gene: TRBV25-1
d_gene: -
j_gene: TRBJ2-1
abundance: -
CDR3nt: TGTGCCAGCAGTGAATACGGGACGAGCAATGAGCAGTTCTTC
CDR3aa: CASSEYGTSNEQFF

v_gene: TRBV28
d_gene: -
j_gene: TRBJ2-7
abundance: -
CDR3nt: TGTGCCAGCAGTTTTGGGAGAAGTTCCTACGAGCAGTACTTC
CDR3aa: CASSFGRSSYEQYF

v_gene: TRBV5-1
d_gene: -
j_gene: TRBJ2-7
abundance: -
CDR3nt: TGCGCCAGCAGCTTGACTACTCGGGAGATCGCATACGAGCAGTACTTC
CDR3aa: CASSLTTREIAYEQYF

v_gene: TRBV20-1
d_gene: -
j_gene: TRBJ2-1
abundance: -
CDR3nt: TGCAGTGCCCTCGGCGGGGAGCGGTACAATGAGCAGTTCTTC
CDR3aa: CSALGGERYNEQFF

v_gene: TRBV20-1
d_gene: -
j_gene: TRBJ2-1
abundance: many
CDR3nt: TGCAGTGCTAGAGGAGGAAGCGGGCGACGTGAGCAGTTCTTC
CDR3aa: CSARGGSGRREQFF

v_gene: TRBV7-2
d_gene: -
j_gene: TRBJ1-2
abundance: -
CDR3nt: TGTGCCAGCAGCTTAAAGATCGGTGGCTACACCTTC
CDR3aa: CASSLKIGGYTF

v_gene: TRBV28
d_gene: -
j_gene: TRBJ2-1
abundance: -
CDR3nt: TGTGCCACCCGGGACCAGTACAATGAGCAGTTCTTC
CDR3aa: CATRDQYNEQFF

v_gene: TRBV20-1
d_gene: TRBD2
j_gene: TRBJ2-1
abundance: -
CDR3nt: TGCAGTGGAAATGGACTAGCGGGGACCTACAATGAGCAGTTCTTC
CDR3aa: CSGNGLAGTYNEQFF

v_gene: TRBV20-1
d_gene: TRBD2
j_gene: TRBJ2-3
abundance: many
CDR3nt: TGCAGTGCTAAAAGGACTAGCACTTCGACAGATACGCAGTATTTT
CDR3aa: CSAKRTSTSTDTQYF

v_gene: TRBV4-1
d_gene: -
j_gene: TRBJ1-5
abundance: once
CDR3nt: TGCGCCAGCAGCCAAGAACTCTCGGGCAATCAGCCCCAGCATTTT
CDR3aa: CASSQELSGNQPQHF

v_gene: TRBV28
d_gene: -
j_gene: TRBJ2-2
abundance: -
CDR3nt: TGTGCCAGCAGCCCCCCCAAAGATGCAGGGGAGCTGTTTTTT
CDR3aa: CASSPPKDAGELFF

v_gene: TRBV4-1
d_gene: -
j_gene: TRBJ2-1
abundance: many
CDR3nt: TGCGCCAGCAGCCAAGTGTTGCTAGCTCAGAATGAGCAGTTCTTC
CDR3aa: CASSQVLLAQNEQFF

v_gene: TRBV9
d_gene: -
j_gene: TRBJ2-6
abundance: -
CDR3nt: TGTGCCAGCAGCGTAGCTCCTATTACTGGGGCCAACGTCCTGACTTTC
CDR3aa: CASSVAPITGANVLTF

v_gene: TRBV20-1
d_gene: -
j_gene: TRBJ2-2
abundance: many
CDR3nt: TGCAGTGCTTCGACAGGGAACACCGGGGAGCTGTTTTTT
CDR3aa: CSASTGNTGELFF

v_gene: TRBV20-1
d_gene: -
j_gene: TRBJ1-6
abundance: -
CDR3nt: TGCAGTGCTAGTCGGACAGCAAATTCACCCCTCCACTTT
CDR3aa: CSASRTANSPLHF

v_gene: TRBV27
d_gene: -
j_gene: TRBJ2-1
abundance: many
CDR3nt: TGTGCCAGCAGTCTTGTTGAGGGTTCCGTTGAGCAGTTCTTC
CDR3aa: CASSLVEGSVEQFF

v_gene: TRBV19
d_gene: -
j_gene: TRBJ2-2
abundance: -
CDR3nt: TGTGCCAGTATAAGGACGGCGAACACCGGGGAGCTGTTTTTT
CDR3aa: CASIRTANTGELFF

v_gene: TRBV10-3
d_gene: TRBD2
j_gene: TRBJ2-1
abundance: many
CDR3nt: TGTGCCATCAGTGAGGCCGGACTAGCGGGAATGAATGAGCAGTTCTTC
CDR3aa: CAISEAGLAGMNEQFF

v_gene: TRBV7-9
d_gene: TRBD1
j_gene: TRBJ2-7
abundance: -
CDR3nt: TGTGCCAGCAGCTTAGTAGGGGACAGGGGGGACGAGCAGTACTTC
CDR3aa: CASSLVGDRGDEQYF

v_gene: TRBV12-3/TRBV12-4
d_gene: -
j_gene: TRBJ2-3
abundance: -
CDR3nt: TGTGCCAGCAGTCCCAACCGGCCCCTCACAGATACGCAGTATTTT
CDR3aa: CASSPNRPLTDTQYF

v_gene: TRBV7-2
d_gene: TRBD1
j_gene: TRBJ1-1
abundance: many
CDR3nt: TGTGCCAGCAGCTTGGGCCAGGGGGTGTGGACTGAAGCTTTCTTT
CDR3aa: CASSLGQGVWTEAFF

v_gene: TRBV28
d_gene: -
j_gene: TRBJ2-3
abundance: -
CDR3nt: TGTGCCAGCAGTTTAGGGCAGTTATACACAGATACGCAGTATTTT
CDR3aa: CASSLGQLYTDTQYF

v_gene: TRBV3-1
d_gene: TRBD2
j_gene: TRBJ2-7
abundance: -
CDR3nt: TGTGCCAGCAGCCAAGATGTTCGGATAGCGGGGTACGAGCAGTACTTC
CDR3aa: CASSQDVRIAGYEQYF

v_gene: TRBV20-1
d_gene: -
j_gene: TRBJ2-7
abundance: many
CDR3nt: TGCAGTGCTAGAGATGTAAAGGAATTCATGCCCTACGAGCAGTACTTC
CDR3aa: CSARDVKEFMPYEQYF

v_gene: TRBV7-9
d_gene: -
j_gene: TRBJ1-1
abundance: few
CDR3nt: TGTGCCAGCAGCTCCACGACAGCTAACACTGAAGCTTTCTTT
CDR3aa: CASSSTTANTEAFF

v_gene: TRBV29-1
d_gene: -
j_gene: TRBJ2-1
abundance: many
CDR3nt: TGCAGCGCTGAACAGGGCTCCTACAATGAGCAGTTCTTC
CDR3aa: CSAEQGSYNEQFF

v_gene: TRBV20-1
d_gene: -
j_gene: TRBJ2-2
abundance: -
CDR3nt: TGCAGTGCTAGAGGTTCCATCGGGGGCACCGGGGAGCTGTTTTTT
CDR3aa: CSARGSIGGTGELFF

v_gene: TRBV10-3
d_gene: -
j_gene: TRBJ1-1
abundance: -
CDR3nt: TGTGCCATCAGTGAGTCTATGAGGGTTAGAGGAGTCGCTGAAGCTTTCTTT
CDR3aa: CAISESMRVRGVAEAFF

v_gene: TRBV7-3
d_gene: -
j_gene: TRBJ2-1
abundance: few
CDR3nt: TGTGCCAGCAGCTTACGGGGACAGGCGGGGGGCTCCTACAATGAGCAGTTCTTC
CDR3aa: CASSLRGQAGGSYNEQFF

v_gene: TRBV7-3
d_gene: TRBD2
j_gene: TRBJ2-1
abundance: few
CDR3nt: TGTGCCAGCAGCTCCCACCCCTCTAGCGGTGAGCAGTTCTTC
CDR3aa: CASSSHPSSGEQFF

v_gene: TRBV6-1
d_gene: TRBD1
j_gene: TRBJ2-7
abundance: few
CDR3nt: TGTGCCAGCAGGAAACAGGGGCTTCCTTACGAGCAGTACTTC
CDR3aa: CASRKQGLPYEQYF

v_gene: TRBV7-2
d_gene: -
j_gene: TRBJ2-7
abundance: few
CDR3nt: TGTGCCAGCAGCTCGTTGTATCGGGACGGAACCTACGAGCAGTACTTC
CDR3aa: CASSSLYRDGTYEQYF

v_gene: TRBV5-1
d_gene: TRBD2
j_gene: TRBJ2-6
abundance: -
CDR3nt: TGCGCCAGCAGCTTGGATTTTGGCGGTCTAGCGGGAAAAAAGTCTGGGGCCAACGTCCTGACTTTC
CDR3aa: CASSLDFGGLAGKKSGANVLTF

v_gene: TRBV13
d_gene: -
j_gene: TRBJ2-7
abundance: few
CDR3nt: TGTGCCAGCAGCAGCGCTCCGGGACGGTCCTACGAGCAGTACTTC
CDR3aa: CASSSAPGRSYEQYF

v_gene: TRBV5-1
d_gene: TRBD2
j_gene: TRBJ2-1
abundance: -
CDR3nt: TGCGCCAGCAGCCTTAGGACTAGCGGGGAAAATGAGCAGTTCTTC
CDR3aa: CASSLRTSGENEQFF

v_gene: TRBV25-1
d_gene: TRBD1
j_gene: TRBJ2-1
abundance: -
CDR3nt: TGTGCCAGCAGTGAATATAGGGACAGGGAGGGTTCCTACAATGAGCAGTTCTTC
CDR3aa: CASSEYRDREGSYNEQFF

v_gene: TRBV20-1
d_gene: -
j_gene: TRBJ1-6
abundance: -
CDR3nt: TGCAGTCCCCCGGGGCAGGGAGCCCATTCACCCCTCCACTTT
CDR3aa: CSPPGQGAHSPLHF

v_gene: TRBV28
d_gene: TRBD2
j_gene: TRBJ2-5
abundance: once
CDR3nt: TGTGCCAGCACCCCGACTAGCGGATTCCAAGAGACCCAGTACTTC
CDR3aa: CASTPTSGFQETQYF

v_gene: TRBV29-1
d_gene: -
j_gene: TRBJ2-5
abundance: -
CDR3nt: TGCAGCGTGGAAGACCCAGGGGGGCGAGAGACCCAGTACTTC
CDR3aa: CSVEDPGGRETQYF

v_gene: TRBV12-3/TRBV12-4
d_gene: -
j_gene: TRBJ1-1
abundance: few
CDR3nt: TGTGCCAGCAGTTCTCTAAACCGCTGGACCTCAGACACTGAAGCTTTCTTT
CDR3aa: CASSSLNRWTSDTEAFF

v_gene: TRBV12-3/TRBV12-4
d_gene: -
j_gene: TRBJ2-1
abundance: many
CDR3nt: TGTGCCAGCAGTTTCGAGGGCAATCGTGAGCAGTTCTTC
CDR3aa: CASSFEGNREQFF

v_gene: TRBV15
d_gene: TRBD1
j_gene: TRBJ1-1
abundance: -
CDR3nt: TGTGCCACCAGCACGGGACAGCCAAACACTGAAGCTTTCTTT
CDR3aa: CATSTGQPNTEAFF

v_gene: TRBV7-2
d_gene: TRBD2
j_gene: TRBJ2-7
abundance: few
CDR3nt: TGTGCCAGCACGAAACGGAGCGGGAGGGAAAACGAGCAGTACTTC
CDR3aa: CASTKRSGRENEQYF

v_gene: TRBV5-1
d_gene: -
j_gene: TRBJ2-7
abundance: once
CDR3nt: TGCGCCAGCAGATCCCCGGGGTTCGACGAGCAGTACTTC
CDR3aa: CASRSPGFDEQYF

v_gene: TRBV24-1
d_gene: TRBD2
j_gene: TRBJ2-1
abundance: few
CDR3nt: TGTGCCACCAGTGAGGGACTAGCGGGTTACAATGAGCAGTTCTTC
CDR3aa: CATSEGLAGYNEQFF

v_gene: TRBV29-1
d_gene: TRBD2
j_gene: TRBJ2-1
abundance: many
CDR3nt: TGCAGCGTTGGCCAGCGGGAATACTATGAGCAGTTCTTC
CDR3aa: CSVGQREYYEQFF

v_gene: TRBV4-3
d_gene: -
j_gene: TRBJ2-1
abundance: -
CDR3nt: TGCGCCAGCAGCCTTTCGGCAGGGGTGAATTTAAATGAGCAGTTCTTC
CDR3aa: CASSLSAGVNLNEQFF

v_gene: TRBV6-5
d_gene: -
j_gene: TRBJ2-1
abundance: many
CDR3nt: TGTGCCAGCAGTAAACTCGGACAGATCTCCTACAATGAGCAGTTCTTC
CDR3aa: CASSKLGQISYNEQFF

v_gene: TRBV12-3/TRBV12-4
d_gene: TRBD1
j_gene: TRBJ1-2
abundance: few
CDR3nt: TGTGCCAGCAGTTTCGACAGGGCGGGAGGCTACACCTTC
CDR3aa: CASSFDRAGGYTF

v_gene: TRBV12-3/TRBV12-4
d_gene: -
j_gene: TRBJ2-7
abundance: few
CDR3nt: TGTGCCAGCAGTTCCGGCGGGACAGCTACCTACGAGCAGTACTTC
CDR3aa: CASSSGGTATYEQYF

v_gene: TRBV6-5
d_gene: -
j_gene: TRBJ2-7
abundance: few
CDR3nt: TGTGCCAGCAGTTATAGGCCTGAAGGAGGGCACCGGGACGAGCAGTACTTC
CDR3aa: CASSYRPEGGHRDEQYF

v_gene: TRBV5-1
d_gene: -
j_gene: TRBJ2-2
abundance: -
CDR3nt: TGCGCCAGCAGCTTAATCGACCGTGAGTCCGGGGAGCTGTTTTTT
CDR3aa: CASSLIDRESGELFF

v_gene: TRBV4-3
d_gene: -
j_gene: TRBJ2-7
abundance: -
CDR3nt: TGCGCCAGCAGCCAAGTTAGGCCGGACTCTCTTCGGGGCGAGCAGTACTTC
CDR3aa: CASSQVRPDSLRGEQYF

v_gene: TRBV5-1
d_gene: -
j_gene: TRBJ2-1
abundance: many
CDR3nt: TGCGCCAGCAGCCCGAAGGGGGAGGTCTCCTACAATGAGCAGTTCTTC
CDR3aa: CASSPKGEVSYNEQFF